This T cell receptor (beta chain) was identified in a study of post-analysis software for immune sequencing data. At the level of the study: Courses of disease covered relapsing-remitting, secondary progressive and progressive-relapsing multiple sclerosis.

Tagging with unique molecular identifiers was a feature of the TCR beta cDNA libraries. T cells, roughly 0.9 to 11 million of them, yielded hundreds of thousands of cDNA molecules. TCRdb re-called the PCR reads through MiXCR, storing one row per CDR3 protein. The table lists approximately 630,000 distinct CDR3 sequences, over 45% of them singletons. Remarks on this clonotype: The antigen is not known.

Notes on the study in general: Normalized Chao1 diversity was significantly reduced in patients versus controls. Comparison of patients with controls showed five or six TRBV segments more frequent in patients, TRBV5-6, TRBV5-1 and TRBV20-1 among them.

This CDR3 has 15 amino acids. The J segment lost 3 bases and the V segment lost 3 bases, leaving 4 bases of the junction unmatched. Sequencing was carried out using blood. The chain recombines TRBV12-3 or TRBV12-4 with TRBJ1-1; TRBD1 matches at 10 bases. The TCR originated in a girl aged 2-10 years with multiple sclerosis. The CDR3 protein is CASSFRDRGHTEAFF. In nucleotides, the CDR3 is TGTGCCAGCAGTTTTAGGGACAGGGGACACACTGAAGCTTTCTTT.